This T cell receptor beta chain is drawn from a study of blood T cell repertoires in COVID-19. Study in general: The United States, Italy and Spain provided the acute and convalescent COVID-19 samples.

The J segment lost 2 bases and the V segment lost 1 base, leaving 5 bases of the junction unmatched. This CDR3 comprises 16 residues. In germline, CDR1 is GTSNPN, CDR2 SVGIG (reference sequence). Sequencing used immunoSEQ multiplex PCR; TCRdb keeps in-frame clones, though not all of them. Of about 380,000 clones in the sample, 70% to 90% are singletons; the top ten hold 1.2%. The sequenced sample consisted of PBMCs or T cells enriched from blood (not recorded which). The TCR originated in a woman in her late teens or twenties who had recovered from COVID-19. J is TRBJ2-3 and V is TRBV30; 11 bases are a match to TRBD2. Here the CDR3 DNA reads TGTGCCTGGAGTGGGGCTAGCGGGAGGAACACAGATACGCAGTATTTT. Translation: CAWSGASGRNTDTQYF.